This paragraph reports one TCR beta chain. Its matching antigen is unknown. TCRdb's table, derived via immunoSEQ multiplex PCR, lists solely in-frame clones and lacks some. The data hold 100,000 or so clones, with approximately 87% observed a single time. The V and J ends lost 1 base and 6 bases respectively, with 9 bases between them. Germline V lookup: CDR1 SGHTA, CDR2 FQGTGA. This CDR3 region has 13 residues. The sample belongs to a study of T cell responses to AZD1222 COVID-19 vaccine. The wider study: Pooling covered second doses at about 4 or about 12 weeks. Whole-study findings and limits: Baseline seropositivity characterized only a handful of AZD1222 recipients.

This clonotype was obtained from an adult in good health. Sequenced material: peripheral blood, taken on day 0 of AZD1222 vaccination. The rearrangement uses TRBV7-3 and TRBJ1-1; D is uncertain. The CDR3 loop reads CASSLMRESEAFF. CDR3 coding DNA: TGTGCCAGCAGCTTAATGCGGGAGTCTGAAGCTTTCTTT.